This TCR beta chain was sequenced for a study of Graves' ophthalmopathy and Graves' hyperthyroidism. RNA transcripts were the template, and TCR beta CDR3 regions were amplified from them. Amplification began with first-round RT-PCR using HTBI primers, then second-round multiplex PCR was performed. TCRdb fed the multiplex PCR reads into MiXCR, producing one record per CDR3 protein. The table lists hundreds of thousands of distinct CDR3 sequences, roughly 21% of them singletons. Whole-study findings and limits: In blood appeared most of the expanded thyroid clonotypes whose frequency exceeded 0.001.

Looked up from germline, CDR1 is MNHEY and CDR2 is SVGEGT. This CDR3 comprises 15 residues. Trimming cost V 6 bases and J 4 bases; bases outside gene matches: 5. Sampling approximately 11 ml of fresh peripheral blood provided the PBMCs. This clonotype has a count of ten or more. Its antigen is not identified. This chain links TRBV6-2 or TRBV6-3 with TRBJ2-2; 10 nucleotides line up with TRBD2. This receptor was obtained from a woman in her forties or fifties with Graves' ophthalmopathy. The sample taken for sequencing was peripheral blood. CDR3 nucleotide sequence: TGTGCCAGCAGAGAGAGCGGGAGGGGCACCGGGGAGCTGTTTTTT. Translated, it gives CASRESGRGTGELFF.